A single sample is the source of the 24 T cell receptor beta chains below, sequenced in a study of shared clonotypes between healthy human individuals. Profiled with immunoSEQ multiplex PCR; TCRdb holds only in-frame clones, not every one. The table lists 2 million to 2.5 million clones, roughly 91% of them singletons. Naive CD8 cells lacked CD45RO, underwent positive selection for CCR7 and left out terminally differentiated effector memory CD45RA+ cells. Sequenced input: naive CD8+ T cells from PBMCs. The receptors here all came from a man between 18 and 29 years old in good health. Some clones in this sample may be carry-over from other donors' samples.

A note on this clone: Different DNA sequences within this sample yield the same CDR3. The CDR3 spells CASSELAGVPYEQYF. The CDR3 coding sequence is TGTGCCAGCAGTGAGCTAGCGGGAGTACCCTACGAGCAGTACTTC. The chain carries TRBV6-1 and TRBJ2-7, with 10 bases lining up with TRBD2. The CDR3 runs to 15 residues. Losses at the gene ends were 3 bases for V and 2 bases for J; bases not matched to a gene: 4. The V gene's germline CDR1 is MNHNS and CDR2 SASEGT.

The chain uses TRBV4-2 and TRBJ1-4; no definite D call. Germline V lookup: CDR1 LGHNA, CDR2 YNFKEQ. Between the trimmed V and J ends, which lost 3 bases and 0 bases, there was a span of 5 bases. This CDR3 contains 14 residues. This CDR3 reads CASSQDSTNEKLFF. The CDR3 DNA sequence: TGTGCCAGCAGCCAGGACTCAACTAATGAAAAACTGTTTTTT.

The V call is TRBV18, the J call TRBJ2-1, with 9 bases matching TRBD2. The germline V gene encodes CDR1 KGHSH and CDR2 LQKENI. V shed 0 bases, J shed 4 bases, and the junction held 4 bases outside the gene matches. CDR3 length equals 16 residues. DNA of the CDR3: TGTGCCAGCTCACCACCTAGCGGGAGCATATACAATGAGCAGTTCTTC. Protein: CASSPPSGSIYNEQFF.

J is TRBJ2-7 and V is TRBV19; 9 bases agree with TRBD1. The V gene end was trimmed by 3 bases and the J gene end by 6 bases; junction bases not matched to a gene: 9. CDR1 and CDR2 (germline): LNHDA, SQIVND (reference sequence). This CDR3 region has 15 residues. The CDR3 is CASSIAGTGLSEQYF. The CDR3 DNA is TGTGCCAGTAGTATCGCCGGGACAGGGTTGAGCGAGCAGTACTTC.

This rearrangement joins TRBV5-1 to TRBJ1-2, with D perhaps matching TRBD1 (5 bases). V gave up 4 bases and J gave up 2 bases, with 9 bases separating them. The CDR3 totals 13 residues. Per germline, CDR1 SGHRS and CDR2 YFSETQ. The CDR3 spells CASSQGANYGYTF. For the CDR3, the DNA is TGCGCCAGCAGCCAGGGTGCCAACTATGGCTACACCTTC.

V usage is TRBV28 and J usage is TRBJ1-2; 8 bases line up with TRBD1. The CDR3 totals 14 residues. V was clipped by 5 bases and J by 4 bases; unmatched bases: 6. Germline V gives CDR1 MDHEN, CDR2 SYDVKM. CDR3 DNA: TGTGCCAGCAGTCTACAGGGGGGTCTCTATGGCTACACCTTC. Amino acid sequence: CASSLQGGLYGYTF.

The chain links TRBV7-9 to TRBJ1-2, with 7 bases identical to TRBD1. V shed 7 bases and J 6 bases; nucleotides not matched to a gene: 8. CDR1 is SEHNR and CDR2 is FQNEAQ in the germline V gene (reference sequence). The CDR3 sequence is 13 residues long. The CDR3 DNA sequence: TGTGCCAGCAACACCGGGACAGCAGATGGCTACACCTTC. Protein sequence: CASNTGTADGYTF.

The DNA of the CDR3 is TGCGCCAGCAGCTTTTCGCCAGGGGATACCTACGAGCAGTACTTC. It is translated as CASSFSPGDTYEQYF. The chain recombines TRBV5-1 with TRBJ2-7, with D possibly being TRBD1 (6 bases). Germline CDR1 and CDR2: SGHRS and YFSETQ. CDR3 length equals 15 residues. Trimming pared 2 bases from V and 2 bases from J, leaving 14 bases between.

The chain recombines TRBV27 with TRBJ1-5; 7 nucleotides match TRBD1. The CDR3 is 19 residues long. Per germline, CDR1 MNHEY and CDR2 SMNVEV (reference sequence). The J segment lost 0 bases and the V segment lost 3 bases, leaving 14 bases of the junction unmatched. The CDR3 spells CASSFNGPIGQVSNQPQHF. The CDR3 nucleotides read TGTGCCAGCAGTTTTAATGGTCCGATCGGACAGGTTAGCAATCAGCCCCAGCATTTT.

A few counts support this clone. Additional DNA sequences in this sample encode the identical CDR3. The chain combines TRBV27 with TRBJ1-5; D ambiguous. Germline CDR1 is MNHEY and CDR2 is SMNVEV (reference sequence). Trimming pared 5 bases from V and 6 bases from J, leaving 14 bases between. CDR3 length: 14 amino acids. The CDR3 region has the DNA TGTGCCAGCAGTCTAGTAGGAACTGGTCAGCCCCAGCATTTT. Amino acids: CASSLVGTGQPQHF.

A few counts support this clone. This chain joins TRBV9 and TRBJ1-5; 7 positions agree with TRBD1. The V segment lost 3 bases and the J segment 7 bases; nucleotides outside the gene matches: 7. Germline V gene data show CDR1 as SGDLS and CDR2 as YYNGEE. The CDR3 is 14 amino acids. The DNA of the CDR3 is TGTGCCAGCAGCGCCACAGGGGTCGGGCAGCCCCAGCATTTT. Its translation is CASSATGVGQPQHF.

The chain has TRBV6-1 and TRBJ2-2; D remains ambiguous. V dropped 0 bases and J dropped 12 bases, with 14 bases sitting between them. The CDR3 has 14 amino acids. The germline gives CDR1 MNHNS, CDR2 SASEGT. In nucleotides, the CDR3 is TGTGCCAGCAGTGAAGCAGGCCGGTCCCCTCAGCTGTTTTTT. Its protein product is CASSEAGRSPQLFF.

The V call is TRBV18, the J call TRBJ1-4; the D gene is possibly TRBD1 (5 bases). Germline V gives CDR1 KGHSH, CDR2 LQKENI. CDR3 length: 16 residues. V was clipped by 2 bases and J by 1 base, with 11 bases between them. CDR3 coding DNA: TGTGCCAGCTCACCAGGGGCACCCCTAACTAATGAAAAACTGTTTTTT. It encodes CASSPGAPLTNEKLFF.

V is TRBV5-5 and J is TRBJ2-7; TRBD1 matches 8 bases. Trimming took 4 bases from V and 2 from J; bases not matched to a gene: 11. This CDR3 comprises 16 residues. CDR1 SGHKS and CDR2 YYEKEE come from the germline V gene (reference sequence). The CDR3 loop reads CASSETGGRLTYEQYF. In DNA, the CDR3 is TGTGCCAGCAGCGAAACAGGGGGACGACTTACCTACGAGCAGTACTTC. The full variable domain, with the rest looked up from reference TRBV5-5 and TRBJ2-7, is DAGVTQSPTHLIKTRGQQVTLRCSPISGHKSVSWYQQVLGQGPQFIFQYYEKEERGRGNFPDRFSARQFPNYSSELNVNALLLGDSALYLCASSETGGRLTYEQYFGPGTRLTVT.

The gene calls are TRBV27 and TRBJ2-1; tentative D call: TRBD2 (6 bases). The CDR3 has 16 amino acids. Germline V gives CDR1 MNHEY, CDR2 SMNVEV (reference sequence). Trimming stripped 3 bases from V and 4 bases from J, with 16 bases between. The CDR3 nucleotides are TGTGCCAGCAGTTTTAGCGGAGGACATGTTTACAATGAGCAGTTCTTC. It yields the protein CASSFSGGHVYNEQFF.

V and J are TRBV27 and TRBJ1-2; 8 bases align to TRBD1. The CDR3 has 15 residues. Unmatched junction bases numbered 5, after V lost 5 bases and J lost 0 bases. CDR1 and CDR2 from the germline V gene are MNHEY and SMNVEV (reference sequence). CDR3 loop: CASSPRQGTNYGYTF. The CDR3 nucleotides are TGTGCCAGCAGTCCCCGACAGGGGACTAACTATGGCTACACCTTC.

This sequence joins TRBV23-1 and TRBJ1-3, with a weak D call TRBD1 (6 bases). TRBV23-1 is classed as an ORF, of uncertain function. This CDR3 has 16 amino acids. V was cut by 1 base and J by 8 bases, with 18 bases left in between. The CDR3, as DNA: TGCGCCAGCAGTCAATACAGGTCGTTGGGGGCGGACACCATATATTTT. Its translation: CASSQYRSLGADTIYF.

The chain has TRBV5-1 and TRBJ1-1; TRBD1 is a possible D gene (5 bases). Trimming removed 3 bases from V and 1 base from J, with 7 bases in between. The CDR3 extends over 13 amino acids. The V gene's germline CDR1 is SGHRS and CDR2 YFSETQ. CDR3 nucleotides: TGCGCCAGCAGCTCCCAGGGGAACACTGAAGCTTTCTTT. Protein: CASSSQGNTEAFF.

V usage is TRBV27 and J usage is TRBJ2-7; no clear D. Germline V CDR1 and CDR2: MNHEY, SMNVEV (reference sequence). The germline V and J ends were trimmed by 3 bases and 0 bases, with 9 bases remaining between them. CDR3 length equals 14 residues. CDR3: CASSFGGNSYEQYF. In nucleotides, the CDR3 is TGTGCCAGCAGTTTTGGTGGGAACTCCTACGAGCAGTACTTC.

This sequence joins TRBV14 and TRBJ2-7, with D unresolved. Trimming left V 1 base short and J 2 bases short, with 9 bases between. CDR1 and CDR2 (germline): SGHDN, FVKESK. The CDR3 totals 14 residues. The CDR3 DNA is TGTGCCAGCAGCCAAGGAGGCCACCCCTACGAGCAGTACTTC. Translating gives CASSQGGHPYEQYF.

This chain links TRBV27 with TRBJ2-3; 13 nucleotides align to TRBD2. The CDR3 extends over 15 amino acids. Germline V CDR1 and CDR2: MNHEY, SMNVEV (reference sequence). The J segment lost 8 bases and the V segment lost 4 bases, leaving 6 bases of the junction unmatched. This chain's CDR3 is CASSSRRLAGGTQYF. CDR3 DNA: TGTGCCAGCAGTTCTAGGAGACTAGCGGGAGGTACGCAGTATTTT.

The V call is TRBV27, the J call TRBJ2-2; D gene ambiguous. This CDR3 region has 14 residues. The germline gives CDR1 MNHEY, CDR2 SMNVEV (reference sequence). V lost 1 base to trimming and J lost 1 base, with 4 bases between them. The CDR3 reads CASSLFGNTGELFF. CDR3 DNA sequence: TGTGCCAGCAGTTTATTCGGGAACACCGGGGAGCTGTTTTTT.

The sample holds one count of this clone. The chain couples TRBV6-6 to TRBJ2-7; tentatively, D is TRBD1 (5 bases). This CDR3 is built from 16 residues. Germline values: CDR1 MNHNY, CDR2 SVGAGI (reference sequence). V dropped 2 bases and J dropped 0 bases, with 14 bases sitting between them. This CDR3 reads CASSYGADQNSYEQYF. CDR3 DNA: TGTGCCAGCAGTTACGGGGCCGACCAGAACTCCTACGAGCAGTACTTC.

V gene TRBV11-2 combines with J gene TRBJ2-5; D ambiguous. The CDR3 totals 11 residues. V lost 1 base and J 9 bases, leaving 6 bases between the germline ends. Per germline, CDR1 SGHAT and CDR2 FQNNGV. In nucleotides, the CDR3 is TGTGCCAGCAGCTTAGGTTTATCCCAGTACTTC. It yields the protein CASSLGLSQYF. The full variable domain, its missing parts supplied by reference TRBV11-2 and TRBJ2-5, is EAGVAQSPRYKIIEKRQSVAFWCNPISGHATLYWYQQILGQGPKLLIQFQNNGVVDDSQLPKDRFSAERLKGVDSTLKIQPAKLEDSAVYLCASSLGLSQYFGPGTRLLVL.